This T cell receptor (beta chain) was profiled in a study of cytomegalovirus exposure and HLA in healthy donors. About the study: Within an early data release were approximately 85 million unique TCRs drawn from HLA-typed donors. Genotyping of 400 or so donors showed that around 81% belonged to the Caucasian-associated ancestry cluster.

V gave up 4 bases and J gave up 3 bases; unmatched junction bases: 3. The CDR3 runs to 14 residues. CDR1 and CDR2 from the germline V gene are LNHDA and SQIVND (reference sequence). PCR was performed using 60 Vbeta and 13 Jbeta primers. Here immunoSEQ multiplex PCR was the method, and the copy in TCRdb shows in-frame clones only, minus some. The repertoire consists of about 190,000 clones, with around 73% occurring once and the leading ten covering approximately 2%. This clone was seen only a few times. The TCR comes from a young woman in good health and CMV-seropositive. The J gene is TRBJ2-1, the V gene TRBV19, with 7 bases lining up with TRBD2. Sequences were obtained from PBMCs. The CDR3 DNA follows: TGTGCCAGTAGTAGGTTAGCGGGCTACAATGAGCAGTTCTTC. Amino acid sequence: CASSRLAGYNEQFF.